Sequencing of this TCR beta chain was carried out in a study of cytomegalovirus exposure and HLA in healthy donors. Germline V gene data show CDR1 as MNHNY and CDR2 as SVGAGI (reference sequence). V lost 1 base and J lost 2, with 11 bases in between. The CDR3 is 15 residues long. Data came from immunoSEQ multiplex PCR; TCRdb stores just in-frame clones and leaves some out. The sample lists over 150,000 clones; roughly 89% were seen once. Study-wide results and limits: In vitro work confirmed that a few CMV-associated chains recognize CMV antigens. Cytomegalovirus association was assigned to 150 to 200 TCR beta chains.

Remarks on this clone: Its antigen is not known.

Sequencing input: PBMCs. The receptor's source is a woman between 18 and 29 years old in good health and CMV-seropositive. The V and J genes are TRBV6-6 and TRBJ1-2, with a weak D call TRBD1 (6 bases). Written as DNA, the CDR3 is TGTGCCAGCAGTTACTACGCAGGGACAAACTATGGCTACACCTTC. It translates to CASSYYAGTNYGYTF.